One TCR beta chain is described in this entry. Time point indicated: after dendritic cell vaccination, including at tumor progression/relapse. The method was immunoSEQ multiplex PCR; TCRdb's version includes in-frame clones alone and lacks a portion of them. The sample carries 90,000 to 95,000 clones, roughly four fifths recorded once. These data are taken from a study of glioma-infiltrating T cells after dendritic cell vaccination. Per germline, CDR1 GTSNPN and CDR2 SVGIG (reference sequence). V shed 2 bases and J shed 1 base, with 6 bases lying between them. The CDR3 totals 14 residues. Specimen: blood, collected after dendritic cell vaccination. V and J are TRBV30 and TRBJ2-6, with D tentatively TRBD2 (5 bases). The clonotype comes from a human donor with glioblastoma. The CDR3 is CAWSTGSGANVLTF. In nucleotides, the CDR3 is TGTGCCTGGAGTACGGGATCTGGGGCCAACGTCCTGACTTTC.